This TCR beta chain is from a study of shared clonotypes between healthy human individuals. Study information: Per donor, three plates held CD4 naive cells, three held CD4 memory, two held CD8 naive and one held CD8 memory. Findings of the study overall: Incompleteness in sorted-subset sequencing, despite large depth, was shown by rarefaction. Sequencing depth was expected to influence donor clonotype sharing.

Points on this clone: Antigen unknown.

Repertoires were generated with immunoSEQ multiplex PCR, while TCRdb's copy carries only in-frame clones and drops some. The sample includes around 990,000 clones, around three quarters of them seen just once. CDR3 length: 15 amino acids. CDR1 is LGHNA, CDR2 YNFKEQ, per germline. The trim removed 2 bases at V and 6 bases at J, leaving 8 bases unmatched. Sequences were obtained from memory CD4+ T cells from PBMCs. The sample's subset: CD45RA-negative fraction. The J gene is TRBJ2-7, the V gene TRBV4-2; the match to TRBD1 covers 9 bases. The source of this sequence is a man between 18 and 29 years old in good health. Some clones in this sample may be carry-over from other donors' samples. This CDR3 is CASSQSGQGDSEQYF. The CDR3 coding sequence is TGTGCCAGCAGCCAATCGGGACAGGGAGACTCCGAGCAGTACTTC.